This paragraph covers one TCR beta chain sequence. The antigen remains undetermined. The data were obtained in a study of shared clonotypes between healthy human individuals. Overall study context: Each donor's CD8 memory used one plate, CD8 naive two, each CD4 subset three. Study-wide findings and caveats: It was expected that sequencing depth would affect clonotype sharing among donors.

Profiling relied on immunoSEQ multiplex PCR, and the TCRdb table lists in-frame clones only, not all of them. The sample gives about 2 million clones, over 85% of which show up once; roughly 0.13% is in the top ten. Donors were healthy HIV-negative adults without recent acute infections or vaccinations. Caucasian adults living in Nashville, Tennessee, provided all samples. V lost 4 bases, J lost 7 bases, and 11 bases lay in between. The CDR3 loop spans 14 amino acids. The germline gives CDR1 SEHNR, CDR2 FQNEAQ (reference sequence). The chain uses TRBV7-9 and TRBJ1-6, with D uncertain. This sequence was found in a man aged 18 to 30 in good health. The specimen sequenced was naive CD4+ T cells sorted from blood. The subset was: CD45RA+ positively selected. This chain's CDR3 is CASSSEVGNSPLHF. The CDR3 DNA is TGTGCCAGCAGCTCCGAGGTGGGAAATTCACCCCTCCACTTT.